This T cell receptor beta chain emerged from a study of T-cell reconstitution after alpha-beta-depleted transplantation in children. Many counts were recorded for this clonotype. V shed 6 bases and J 5 bases; nucleotides not matched to a gene: 4. This CDR3 region has 13 residues. Looked up from germline, CDR1 is ENHRY and CDR2 is SYGVKD. TCRbeta library preparation incorporated unique molecular identifiers. TCRdb re-called the PCR reads with MiXCR, one entry per CDR3 protein. This table has hundreds of thousands of distinct CDR3 sequences, roughly 11% appearing once. The sequences come from PBMCs, collected before TCRalphabeta/CD19-depleted stem cell transplant. This receptor was identified in a child younger than two with acute myeloid leukemia, due to receive a stem cell transplant. The genes are TRBV10-3 and TRBJ2-1, with 7 bases fitting TRBD1. The DNA of the CDR3 is TGTGCCATCAGGACGACAGGGAACAATGAGCAGTTCTTC. Amino acid sequence: CAIRTTGNNEQFF.